What follows describes a single T cell receptor (beta chain). What it binds is unknown. The time point was: peripheral blood 6 weeks after treatment start. Clones were sequenced by immunoSEQ multiplex PCR, and TCRdb holds only the in-frame ones, with some missing. Seen here are 45,000 to 60,000 clones, 88% observed once, and the top ten hold 2% to 3%. This CDR3 contains 15 residues. V dropped 4 bases and J dropped 3 bases, with 18 bases sitting between them. The germline CDR1 and CDR2 sequences are SQVTM and ANQGSEA. This record belongs to a study of PD-L1 blockade in urothelial cancer. Turning to the study itself: Blood analyses occurred 3 weeks (second dose) and 6 weeks post treatment start. Findings and limits, study-wide: In blood at 3 weeks, tumor-associated clones expanded more among patients with durable benefit. Better survival was forecast by a pretreatment blood TCR clonality below the median.

The J gene is TRBJ1-1, the V gene TRBV29-1; D is perhaps TRBD1 (6 bases). This specimen consisted of PBMCs, obtained around atezolizumab (anti-PD-L1) treatment. The clonotype originates from a man between 60 and 70 years old with urothelial cancer. The CDR3 loop reads CSVVPYRAGDTEAFF. The CDR3 DNA reads as TGCAGCGTTGTCCCCTACAGGGCGGGTGACACTGAAGCTTTCTTT.